The entry below describes one T cell receptor beta chain. This record belongs to a study of shared T cell receptors in the human thymus. The protocol was immunoSEQ multiplex PCR, while the TCRdb copy is restricted to in-frame clones and leaves out a portion. The sample includes roughly 710,000 clones, 80% to 90% of them seen just once. Germline assignment: CDR1 MGHDK and CDR2 SYGVNS. The CDR3 is made up of 16 amino acids. Trimming left V 6 bases short and J 4 bases short, with 21 bases between. The same sample was also used in a study of human thymus T cells.

The chain links TRBV25-1 to TRBJ1-2, with D hard to call. The specimen sequenced was thymocytes. This receptor was identified in a girl less than two years old with a congenital heart defect. CDR3 loop: CASSEAGGRPFYGYTF. The CDR3 nucleotides read TGTGCCAGCAGCGAGGCGGGCGGAAGGCCCTTCTATGGCTACACCTTC.